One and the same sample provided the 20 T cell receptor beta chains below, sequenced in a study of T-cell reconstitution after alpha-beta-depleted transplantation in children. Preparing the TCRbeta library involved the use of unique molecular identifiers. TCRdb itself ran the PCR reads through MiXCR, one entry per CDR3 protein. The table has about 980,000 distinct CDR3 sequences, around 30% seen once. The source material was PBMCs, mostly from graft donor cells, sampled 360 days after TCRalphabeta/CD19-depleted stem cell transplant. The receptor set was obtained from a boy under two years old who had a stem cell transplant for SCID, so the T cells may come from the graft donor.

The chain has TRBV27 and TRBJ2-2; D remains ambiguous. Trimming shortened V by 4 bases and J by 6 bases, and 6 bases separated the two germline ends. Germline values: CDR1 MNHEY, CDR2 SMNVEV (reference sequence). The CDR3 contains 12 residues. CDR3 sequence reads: CASSWDAGELFF. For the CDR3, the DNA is TGTGCCAGCAGTTGGGATGCCGGGGAGCTGTTTTTT.

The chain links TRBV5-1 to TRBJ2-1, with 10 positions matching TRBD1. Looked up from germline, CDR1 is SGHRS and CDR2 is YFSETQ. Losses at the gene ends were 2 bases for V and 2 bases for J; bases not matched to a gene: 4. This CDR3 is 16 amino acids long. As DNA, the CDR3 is TGCGCCAGCAGCTTCATGACAGGGGGCGCCTACAATGAGCAGTTCTTC. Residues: CASSFMTGGAYNEQFF.

CDR3 sequence (DNA): TGCAGTGCTAGAGATCAGGTTTGGAGGTCACCCCTCCACTTT. Its protein product is CSARDQVWRSPLHF. The chain joins TRBV20-1 to TRBJ1-6; D is uncertain. The CDR3 length is 14 residues. Germline V gives CDR1 DFQATT, CDR2 SNEGSKA (reference sequence). Trimming removed 0 bases at V and 10 bases at J, with 13 bases between.

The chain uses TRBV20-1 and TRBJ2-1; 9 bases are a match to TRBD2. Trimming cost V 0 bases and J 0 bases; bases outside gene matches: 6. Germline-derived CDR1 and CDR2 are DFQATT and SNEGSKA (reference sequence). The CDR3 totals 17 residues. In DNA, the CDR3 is TGCAGTGCTAGAGAGGGTAGCGGGGGATCCTCCTACAATGAGCAGTTCTTC. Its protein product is CSAREGSGGSSYNEQFF.

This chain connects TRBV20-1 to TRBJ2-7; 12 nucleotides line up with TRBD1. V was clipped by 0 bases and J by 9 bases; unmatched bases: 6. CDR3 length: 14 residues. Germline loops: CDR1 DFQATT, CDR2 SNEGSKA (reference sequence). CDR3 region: CSAREGTGGLGQYF. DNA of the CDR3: TGCAGTGCTAGAGAGGGGACAGGGGGCTTAGGGCAGTACTTC.

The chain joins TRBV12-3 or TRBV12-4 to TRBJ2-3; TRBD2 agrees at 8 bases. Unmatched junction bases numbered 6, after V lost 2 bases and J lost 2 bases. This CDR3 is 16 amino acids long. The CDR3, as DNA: TGTGCCAGCAGTTTATCTGGCGGGGGGTACACAGATACGCAGTATTTT. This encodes CASSLSGGGYTDTQYF.

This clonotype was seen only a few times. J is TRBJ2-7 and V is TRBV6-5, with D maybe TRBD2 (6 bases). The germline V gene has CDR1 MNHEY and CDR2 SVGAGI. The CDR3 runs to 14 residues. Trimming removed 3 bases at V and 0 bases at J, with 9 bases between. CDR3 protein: CASSYSSDSYEQYF. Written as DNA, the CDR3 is TGTGCCAGCAGTTATTCTAGCGACTCCTACGAGCAGTACTTC.

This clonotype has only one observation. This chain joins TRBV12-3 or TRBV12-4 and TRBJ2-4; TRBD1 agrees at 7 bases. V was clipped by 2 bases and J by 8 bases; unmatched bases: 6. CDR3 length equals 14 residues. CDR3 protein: CASSLTTGKYIQYF. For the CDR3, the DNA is TGTGCCAGCAGTTTAACGACAGGGAAATACATTCAGTACTTC.

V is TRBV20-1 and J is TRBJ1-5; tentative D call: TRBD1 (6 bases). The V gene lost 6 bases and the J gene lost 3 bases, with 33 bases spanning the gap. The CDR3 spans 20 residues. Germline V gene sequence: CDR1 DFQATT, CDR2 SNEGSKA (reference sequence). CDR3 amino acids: CSALFKNPNGDIPFNQPQHF. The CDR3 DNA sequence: TGCAGTGCACTCTTCAAGAACCCAAATGGGGACATCCCCTTCAATCAGCCCCAGCATTTT.

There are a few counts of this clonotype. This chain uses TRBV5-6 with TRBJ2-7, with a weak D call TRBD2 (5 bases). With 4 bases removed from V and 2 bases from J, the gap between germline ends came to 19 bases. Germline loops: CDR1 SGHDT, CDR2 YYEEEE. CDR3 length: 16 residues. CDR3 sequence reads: CASSPRKRSSTYEQYF. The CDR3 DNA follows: TGTGCCAGCAGCCCCCGAAAGCGGTCTTCTACCTACGAGCAGTACTTC.

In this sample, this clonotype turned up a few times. The CDR3 loop is CASSQVSTASSGNTIYF. In DNA form, the CDR3 reads TGCGCCAGCAGCCAAGTTTCGACAGCCAGCTCTGGAAACACCATATATTTT. The chain employs TRBV4-1 and TRBJ1-3, with D possibly being TRBD1 (5 bases). Looked up from germline, CDR1 is MGHRA and CDR2 is YSYEKL. Trimming shortened V by 1 base and J by 0 bases, and 13 bases separated the two germline ends. This CDR3 has 17 residues.

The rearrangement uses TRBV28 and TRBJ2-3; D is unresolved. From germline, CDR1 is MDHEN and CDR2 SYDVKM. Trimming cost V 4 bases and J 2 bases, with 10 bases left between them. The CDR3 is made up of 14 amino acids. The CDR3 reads CASSSYIFTDTQYF. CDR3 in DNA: TGTGCCAGCAGTTCCTATATATTCACAGATACGCAGTATTTT. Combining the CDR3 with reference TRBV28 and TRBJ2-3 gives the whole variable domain DVKVTQSSRYLVKRTGEKVFLECVQDMDHENMFWYRQDPGLGLRLIYFSYDVKMKEKGDIPEGYSVSREKKERFSLILESASTNQTSMYLCASSSYIFTDTQYFGPGTRLTVL.

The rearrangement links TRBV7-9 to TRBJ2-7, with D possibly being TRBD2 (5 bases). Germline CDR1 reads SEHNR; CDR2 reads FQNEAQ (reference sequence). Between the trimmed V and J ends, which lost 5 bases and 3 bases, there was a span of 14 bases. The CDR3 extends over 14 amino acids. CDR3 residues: CASSPSGSGYEQYF. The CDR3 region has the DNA TGTGCCAGCAGCCCCTCGGGGTCAGGCTACGAGCAGTACTTC.

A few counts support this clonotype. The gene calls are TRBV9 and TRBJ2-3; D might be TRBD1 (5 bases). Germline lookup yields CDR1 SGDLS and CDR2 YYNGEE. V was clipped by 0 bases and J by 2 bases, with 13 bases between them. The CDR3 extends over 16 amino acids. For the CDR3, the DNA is TGTGCCAGCAGCGTAGGACAGCGAATTTTCACAGATACGCAGTATTTT. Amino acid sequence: CASSVGQRIFTDTQYF.

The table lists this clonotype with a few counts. CDR3 in DNA: TGTGCCAGCAGTCTCCGATACAGGGGTCAAGAGACCCAGTACTTC. Amino acids: CASSLRYRGQETQYF. The rearrangement uses TRBV6-2 or TRBV6-3 and TRBJ2-5; 7 nucleotides line up with TRBD1. Germline V gene lookup returns CDR1 MNHEY and CDR2 SVGEGT. J was trimmed by 2 bases and V by 5 bases; bases with no gene match: 8. The CDR3 length is 15 residues.

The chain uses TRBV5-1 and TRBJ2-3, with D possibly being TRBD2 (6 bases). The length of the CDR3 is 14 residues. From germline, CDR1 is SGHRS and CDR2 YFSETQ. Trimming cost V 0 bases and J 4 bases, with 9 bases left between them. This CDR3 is CASSLGPGADTQYF. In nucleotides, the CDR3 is TGCGCCAGCAGCTTGGGACCGGGGGCAGATACGCAGTATTTT.

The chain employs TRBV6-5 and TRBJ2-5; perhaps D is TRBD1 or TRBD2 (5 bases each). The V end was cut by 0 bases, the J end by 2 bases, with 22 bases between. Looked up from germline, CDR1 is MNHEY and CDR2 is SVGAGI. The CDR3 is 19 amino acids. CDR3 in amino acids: CASSYSRRTLGRLQETQYF. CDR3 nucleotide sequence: TGTGCCAGCAGTTACTCGCGGAGGACCCTGGGGCGCTTACAAGAGACCCAGTACTTC.

This CDR3 reads CATSRDLGGGPGGELFF. The DNA for the CDR3 is TGTGCCACCAGCAGAGATCTCGGCGGGGGGCCGGGCGGGGAGCTGTTTTTT. The V call is TRBV15, the J call TRBJ2-2; 8 bases are shared with TRBD2. The germline V gene has CDR1 LNHNV and CDR2 YYDKDF (reference sequence). V lost 0 bases and J lost 7; bases outside the gene matches: 10. The CDR3 contains 17 residues.

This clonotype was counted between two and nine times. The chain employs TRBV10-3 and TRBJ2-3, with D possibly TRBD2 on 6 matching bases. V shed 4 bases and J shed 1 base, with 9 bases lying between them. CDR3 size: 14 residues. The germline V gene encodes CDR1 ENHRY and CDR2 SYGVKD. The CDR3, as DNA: TGTGCCATCAGTGTCTTAGCGGGCACAGATACGCAGTATTTT. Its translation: CAISVLAGTDTQYF.

Here the CDR3 DNA reads TGTGCCAGCAGCGTACAGGGACGAGGCTACACCTTC. Its protein is CASSVQGRGYTF. This chain links TRBV9 with TRBJ1-2; tentative D call: TRBD1 (5 bases). This CDR3 comprises 12 residues. The germline CDR1 and CDR2 sequences are SGDLS and YYNGEE. Trimming left V 1 base short and J 8 bases short, with 9 bases between.